Following are 20 T cell receptor beta chains from one sample sequenced in a study of blood T cell repertoires in COVID-19. TCRdb keeps only in-frame clones here, not all; method: immunoSEQ multiplex PCR. The sample holds some 60,000 clones; about 91% are singletons and the top ten take 2% to 2.5%. Sequencing was carried out using peripheral blood. Receptors were obtained from a man in his 60s with acute or convalescent COVID-19.

The rearrangement uses TRBV2 and TRBJ2-7; 9 nucleotides line up with TRBD1. V was pared by 6 bases and J by 7 bases, with 10 bases of the junction left unmatched. The length of the CDR3 is 14 residues. Germline CDR1 reads SNHLY; CDR2 reads FYNNEI. The CDR3 DNA is TGTGCCAGCAGACCCTTCCGGACAGGGGAAGAGCAGTACTTC. It codes for CASRPFRTGEEQYF.

The V and J genes are TRBV7-2 and TRBJ2-3, with 11 bases matching TRBD2. Trimming at V came to 4 bases and at J to 4 bases, leaving 7 bases not matched to a gene. From germline, CDR1 is SGHTA and CDR2 FQGNSA. This CDR3 is 16 amino acids long. CDR3 in amino acids: CASSWGLAEGADTQYF. CDR3 coding DNA: TGTGCCAGCAGCTGGGGACTAGCGGAAGGAGCAGATACGCAGTATTTT. The whole variable domain, remainder taken from reference TRBV7-2 and TRBJ2-3, is GAGVSQSPSNKVTEKGKDVELRCDPISGHTALYWYRQSLGQGLEFLIYFQGNSAPDKSGLPSDRFSAERTGGSVSTLTIQRTQQEDSAVYLCASSWGLAEGADTQYFGPGTRLTVL.

The V call is TRBV5-1, the J call TRBJ2-7; 8 bases agree with TRBD2. Germline-derived CDR1 and CDR2 are SGHRS and YFSETQ. V dropped 5 bases and J dropped 5; count of bases not matched to a gene: 12. The CDR3 totals 15 residues. The CDR3 region is CASSSAHSGSHEQYF. CDR3 bases: TGCGCCAGCAGTTCGGCCCACAGCGGGAGCCACGAGCAGTACTTC.

The chain has TRBV19 and TRBJ2-1; 7 nucleotides line up with TRBD2. V trimming: 5 bases; J trimming: 8 bases; junction bases outside the gene matches: 21. The CDR3 is 18 amino acids. Germline-derived CDR1 and CDR2 are LNHDA and SQIVND (reference sequence). The CDR3 nucleotides are TGTGCCAGTAGTTCCCACTATCGAGGGAGGGCCGGGGGAGATGAGCAGTTCTTC. Its protein product is CASSSHYRGRAGGDEQFF.

In its sample, this clone was seen once. This chain uses TRBV28 with TRBJ1-2; the match to TRBD1 covers 10 bases. This CDR3 is built from 16 residues. Germline lookup yields CDR1 MDHEN and CDR2 SYDVKM. Losses at the gene ends were 2 bases for V and 2 bases for J; bases not matched to a gene: 5. The CDR3 DNA sequence: TGTGCCAGCAGTTTACCTCCGGGACAGGGGAACTATGGCTACACCTTC. Amino acid sequence: CASSLPPGQGNYGYTF.

The chain is built from TRBV5-1 and TRBJ2-2; 11 bases map to TRBD2. The CDR3 spans 16 residues. Unmatched junction bases numbered 3, after V lost 4 bases and J lost 1 base. The germline V gene has CDR1 SGHRS and CDR2 YFSETQ. CDR3 residues: CASSVGTSGNTGELFF. Here the CDR3 DNA reads TGCGCCAGCAGCGTAGGGACTAGCGGGAACACCGGGGAGCTGTTTTTT.

The gene calls are TRBV3-1 (or the pseudogene TRBV3-2) and TRBJ2-5; 8 bases fit TRBD1. This CDR3 comprises 15 residues. The germline V gene has CDR1 LGHDT and CDR2 YNNKEL (reference sequence). The V gene end was trimmed by 6 bases and the J gene end by 3 bases; junction bases not matched to a gene: 9. For the CDR3, the DNA is TGTGCCAGCAGACAGACAGGGGTAGGAGAAGAGACCCAGTACTTC. Translation: CASRQTGVGEETQYF.

The gene calls are TRBV5-1 and TRBJ1-5; 8 nucleotides match TRBD1. Looked up from germline, CDR1 is SGHRS and CDR2 is YFSETQ. The J segment lost 2 bases and the V segment lost 4 bases, leaving 11 bases of the junction unmatched. The CDR3 is 17 residues long. CDR3 in DNA: TGCGCCAGCAGCCCGGGTCTGACAGGGGACGGCAATCAGCCCCAGCATTTT. It codes for CASSPGLTGDGNQPQHF.

V gene TRBV3-1 (or the pseudogene TRBV3-2) combines with J gene TRBJ1-5; tentative D call: TRBD1 (6 bases). CDR1 and CDR2 from the germline V gene are LGHDT and YNNKEL (reference sequence). This CDR3 has 15 amino acids. Deletions cut 4 bases from V and 5 bases from J, with 15 bases between. CDR3 in amino acids: CASSPRGRGDQPQHF. CDR3 bases: TGTGCCAGCAGCCCCCGTGGGAGGGGGGATCAGCCCCAGCATTTT.

The table lists this clone with a count of one. The chain carries TRBV24-1 and TRBJ2-1; 7 bases match TRBD2. Looked up from germline, CDR1 is KGHDR and CDR2 is SFDVKD. This CDR3 region has 14 residues. V gave up 6 bases and J gave up 6 bases; unmatched junction bases: 7. CDR3 nucleotide sequence: TGTGCCACCAGTCGAGCGGGAACTCTCAATGAGCAGTTCTTC. Translating it yields CATSRAGTLNEQFF.

The J gene is TRBJ2-1, the V gene TRBV30; 7 positions agree with TRBD1. The CDR3 sequence is 15 residues long. CDR1 is GTSNPN, CDR2 SVGIG, per germline (reference sequence). Unmatched junction bases numbered 5, after V lost 1 base and J lost 2 bases. The DNA for the CDR3 is TGTGCCTGGAGTGCAGGACAGGTGACCTACAATGAGCAGTTCTTC. Residues: CAWSAGQVTYNEQFF.

The chain is built from TRBV7-2 and TRBJ1-6; TRBD1 agrees at 8 bases. V lost 5 bases to trimming and J lost 7 bases; unmatched junction nucleotides: 10. CDR3 size: 16 residues. The germline gives CDR1 SGHTA, CDR2 FQGNSA. This CDR3 reads CASSPSTGGQNSPLHF. The CDR3 nucleotides are TGTGCCAGCAGCCCCTCTACAGGGGGTCAAAATTCACCCCTCCACTTT.

The chain joins TRBV9 to TRBJ2-2, with D tentatively TRBD1 (5 bases). V gave up 0 bases and J gave up 0 bases, with 9 bases separating them. The CDR3 has 16 amino acids. Germline-derived CDR1 and CDR2 are SGDLS and YYNGEE. DNA of the CDR3: TGTGCCAGCAGCGTAGTCCAGGACACGAACACCGGGGAGCTGTTTTTT. It yields the protein CASSVVQDTNTGELFF.

V gene TRBV29-1 combines with J gene TRBJ2-3; D gene ambiguous. Germline CDR1 reads SQVTM; CDR2 reads ANQGSEA. This CDR3 spans 14 amino acids. V was cut by 5 bases and J by 0 bases, with 12 bases left in between. The CDR3 DNA is TGCAGCGTTAACCTGCGTACTAGCACAGATACGCAGTATTTT. Its translation is CSVNLRTSTDTQYF.

The chain recombines TRBV19 with TRBJ1-6; tentatively, D is TRBD1 (6 bases). This CDR3 region has 14 residues. V dropped 4 bases and J dropped 7 bases, with 11 bases sitting between them. Germline CDR1 is LNHDA and CDR2 is SQIVND (reference sequence). The CDR3: CASSNRVLNSPLHF. The CDR3 region has the DNA TGTGCCAGTAGTAACAGGGTTTTGAATTCACCCCTCCACTTT.

This rearrangement joins TRBV6-2 or TRBV6-3 to TRBJ2-1; 9 nucleotides agree with TRBD2. This CDR3 spans 16 amino acids. CDR1 is MNHEY and CDR2 is SVGEGT in the germline V gene. V shed 2 bases and J 2 bases; nucleotides not matched to a gene: 4. The CDR3 bases are TGTGCCAGCAGTTACCCTCAGCGGGAGGCCTACAATGAGCAGTTCTTC. This translates into CASSYPQREAYNEQFF.

The chain joins TRBV7-8 to TRBJ1-1; D call uncertain. Trimming took 1 base from V and 5 from J, leaving 20 bases between them. The CDR3 sequence is 17 residues long. CDR1 is SGHVS and CDR2 is FQNEAQ in the germline V gene. The CDR3 loop reads CASSLGAGSNWGTEAFF. The DNA for the CDR3 is TGTGCCAGCAGCTTAGGAGCGGGCTCTAATTGGGGAACTGAAGCTTTCTTT.

This clone was counted only a few times. This rearrangement joins TRBV27 to TRBJ1-4; D ambiguous. The CDR3 is 15 residues long. CDR1 is MNHEY, CDR2 SMNVEV, per germline (reference sequence). V was shortened by 7 bases and J by 2 bases, with 14 bases between the two germline ends. This chain's CDR3 is CASTSLGGTNEKLFF. CDR3 in DNA: TGTGCCAGCACTTCGCTGGGAGGGACTAATGAAAAACTGTTTTTT.

This sequence joins TRBV11-3 and TRBJ2-7, with D maybe TRBD1 (6 bases). There are 15 residues in the CDR3. Germline loops: CDR1 SGHNT, CDR2 YENEEA. Trimming left V 5 bases short and J 0 bases short, with 14 bases between. CDR3 nucleotide sequence: TGTGCCAGCAGCGGAAGACAGGCCAACTCCTACGAGCAGTACTTC. Its protein product is CASSGRQANSYEQYF.

V usage is TRBV6-2 or TRBV6-3 and J usage is TRBJ1-1, with 10 bases lining up with TRBD1. Germline V gene lookup returns CDR1 MNHEY and CDR2 SVGEGT. V was clipped by 5 bases and J by 3 bases; unmatched bases: 6. The CDR3 extends over 15 amino acids. CDR3 amino acids: CASSTTGGAHTEAFF. DNA for the CDR3: TGTGCCAGCAGTACGACAGGGGGCGCGCACACTGAAGCTTTCTTT.